A selection of T cell receptor beta chains follows, all from one sample in a study of beta chain features in type 1 diabetes. Sequencing used immunoSEQ multiplex PCR; TCRdb keeps in-frame clones, though not all of them. Among around 360,000 clones listed, roughly 12% were seen once. The sequencing sample was made of naive CD4+ T cells from blood. The receptors here all came from a woman younger than 30 with type 1 diabetes. The CDR3 runs from the conserved cysteine through the conserved F or W. A D gene is named only where the DNA matches it firmly. Clone size, where shown, is once, few, many, or a class for clones that have expanded.

- - TRBJ1-5 TRBV27 TGTGCCAGCAGTGTCGACAGGTCCCAGCCCCAGCATTTT CASSVDRSQPQHF
few TRBD2 TRBJ2-7 TRBV19 TGTGCCAGTAGTATGTCTAGCGGGGTACTGTACGAGCAGTACTTC CASSMSSGVLYEQYF
few TRBD2 TRBJ2-3 TRBV4-2 TGTGCCAGCAGCCAATCGGGAGGATACACAGATACGCAGTATTTT CASSQSGGYTDTQYF
- - TRBJ2-7 TRBV2 TGTGCCAGCAGGAAGGTCCCCGGCGGATCCTACGAGCAGTACTTC CASRKVPGGSYEQYF
- TRBD1 TRBJ1-3 TRBV4-1 TGCGCCAGCAGCCGTTTGGGGACAGCCCAGATCATCTCTGGAAACACCATATATTTT CASSRLGTAQIISGNTIYF
- - TRBJ2-1 TRBV6-6 TGTGCCAGCAGGGACAGCAACAATGAGCAGTTCTTC CASRDSNNEQFF
- - TRBJ2-5 TRBV9 TGTGCCAGCAGCGTAGCTGAGGGGGCCCAGTACTTC CASSVAEGAQYF
few TRBD1 TRBJ1-2 TRBV18 TGTGCCAGCTCAACAAAAGCCGGGACAGGGGGCGGTTATGGCTACACCTTC CASSTKAGTGGGYGYTF
- - TRBJ1-5 TRBV5-6 TGTGCCAGCAGCTTGGTGGGGGGAAATCAGCCCCAGCATTTT CASSLVGGNQPQHF
few TRBD2 TRBJ2-3 TRBV7-8 TGTGCCAGCAGGCGGGCCGGACTAGCGGAACTCACAGATACGCAGTATTTT CASRRAGLAELTDTQYF
few TRBD2 TRBJ2-1 TRBV4-3 TGCGCCAGCAGCCAATGGCGGGGGGTCAACAATGAGCAGTTCTTC CASSQWRGVNNEQFF
- - TRBJ1-2 TRBV4-1 TGCGCCAGCAGCCGACCCCGGGAGGGTTGGGGCTACACCTTC CASSRPREGWGYTF
- TRBD2 TRBJ2-1 TRBV9 TGTGCCAGCAGCGTACAGAGCGGGATTTACAATGAGCAGTTCTTC CASSVQSGIYNEQFF
- TRBD2 TRBJ2-7 TRBV28 TGTGCCACCGGAGGTGTCGTAGCGGGCGAGCAGTACTTC CATGGVVAGEQYF
- - TRBJ1-6 TRBV25-1 TGTGCCAGCAGTGTAACAGGACGTAATTCACCCCTCCACTTT CASSVTGRNSPLHF
- - TRBJ1-2 TRBV6-5 TGTGCCTGCTCCGGAGGAGGAAATGGCTACACCTTC CACSGGGNGYTF
- - TRBJ2-4 TRBV18 TGTGCCAGCTCGCGAGGGACTTCGGCTGAGGACATTCAGTACTTC CASSRGTSAEDIQYF
- - TRBJ2-5 TRBV7-6 TGTGCCAGCAGTTATCAAGAGACCCAGTACTTC CASSYQETQYF
- - TRBJ2-7 TRBV4-3 TGCGCCAGCAGCCAAGGAGGGATAGGAATCTCCTACGAGCAGTACTTC CASSQGGIGISYEQYF
few TRBD2 TRBJ2-1 TRBV30 TGTGCCTGGACCAAAGGGCGGGAGGTTGAGCAGTTCTTC CAWTKGREVEQFF
few - TRBJ2-5 TRBV29-1 TGCAGCGTTGGGTCTTGGCAGCAAGAGACCCAGTACTTC CSVGSWQQETQYF
few - TRBJ2-1 TRBV9 TGTGCCAGCAGCGTACGGGGAGAGAGCTCCTACAATGAGCAGTTCTTC CASSVRGESSYNEQFF